Each of the 32 T cell receptor beta chains below was sequenced from the same sample in a study of blood T cell repertoires in COVID-19. Sequenced by immunoSEQ multiplex PCR; TCRdb stores in-frame clones only, minus some. The repertoire has 50,000 to 75,000 clones, approximately 91% of them found once; the top ten carry over 20%. The sequencing sample was made of peripheral blood. The receptors come from a woman aged 45-65 years with active or convalescent COVID-19.

The genes are TRBV9 and TRBJ1-2; D gene uncertain. Germline CDR1 SGDLS, CDR2 YYNGEE. Trimming took 3 bases from V and 0 from J, leaving 15 bases between them. The CDR3 runs to 16 residues. The CDR3 DNA is TGTGCCAGCAGCGACCCCCGTTTTGAGGCTAACTATGGCTACACCTTC. It encodes CASSDPRFEANYGYTF.

The genes are TRBV5-1 and TRBJ1-2, with TRBD1 as a possible D gene (6 bases). With 3 bases removed from V and 0 bases from J, the gap between germline ends came to 18 bases. The CDR3 has 17 amino acids. Germline V gene lookup returns CDR1 SGHRS and CDR2 YFSETQ. This CDR3 reads CASSYSPAAGANYGYTF. The CDR3 DNA sequence: TGCGCCAGCAGCTACTCTCCCGCCGCAGGGGCTAACTATGGCTACACCTTC.

This chain's CDR3 is CASSLEGLAASTDTQYF. The CDR3 region has the DNA TGTGCCAGCAGCTTGGAAGGTCTAGCGGCTAGCACAGATACGCAGTATTTT. The rearrangement uses TRBV5-4 and TRBJ2-3; 7 positions match TRBD2. After removal of 0 bases from V and 0 bases from J, the junction contained 7 bases not matched to a gene. The CDR3 covers 17 residues. Per the germline V gene, CDR1 is SGHNT and CDR2 is YYREEE (reference sequence).

This clone is a singleton in its sample. The rearrangement uses TRBV28 and TRBJ2-2; maybe TRBD1 (6 bases). The CDR3 extends over 16 amino acids. Germline V gene sequence: CDR1 MDHEN, CDR2 SYDVKM. The V gene lost 4 bases and the J gene lost 6 bases, with 18 bases spanning the gap. The CDR3 coding sequence is TGTGCCAGCAGTTCATGGACAGTCTCCAGCTCCGGGGAGCTGTTTTTT. Translation gives CASSSWTVSSSGELFF.

This chain uses TRBV7-9 with TRBJ1-4; a weak D match, TRBD1 (5 bases). CDR3 length equals 15 residues. Germline V gene data show CDR1 as SEHNR and CDR2 as FQNEAQ (reference sequence). The V end was cut by 5 bases, the J end by 5 bases, with 15 bases between. CDR3 sequence (DNA): TGTGCCAGCAGCCTCAATTCAGGGATCAATGAAAAACTGTTTTTT. Translating it yields CASSLNSGINEKLFF.

This chain connects TRBV9 to TRBJ2-7; the D is unclear. The germline gives CDR1 SGDLS, CDR2 YYNGEE. The CDR3 sequence is 16 residues long. V lost 0 bases and J 3 bases, leaving 16 bases between the germline ends. CDR3 sequence reads: CASSVVCSEESYEQYF. In DNA form, the CDR3 reads TGTGCCAGCAGCGTAGTTTGCTCAGAGGAAAGCTACGAGCAGTACTTC. The whole variable domain, filled in from reference TRBV9 and TRBJ2-7, reads DSGVTQTPKHLITATGQRVTLRCSPRSGDLSVYWYQQSLDQGLQFLIQYYNGEERAKGNILERFSAQQFPDLHSELNLSSLELGDSALYFCASSVVCSEESYEQYFGPGTRLTVT.

The chain is built from TRBV6-5 and TRBJ1-1; TRBD1 might be the D (5 bases). V was shortened by 9 bases and J by 1 base, with 18 bases between the two germline ends. Germline V gene data show CDR1 as MNHEY and CDR2 as SVGAGI. The CDR3 runs to 15 residues. Here the CDR3 DNA reads TGTGCCAGTTTGTTTTCTCCAGGGTGGAACACTGAAGCTTTCTTT. It yields the protein CASLFSPGWNTEAFF.

As for this clone: Other nucleotide sequences in the sample specify the same CDR3. V gene TRBV9 combines with J gene TRBJ1-1; tentative D call: TRBD1 (5 bases). Trimming cost V 1 base and J 1 base, with 5 bases left between them. Germline lookup yields CDR1 SGDLS and CDR2 YYNGEE. This CDR3 is 13 amino acids long. The CDR3, as DNA: TGTGCCAGCAGCGTAACAGGGAACACTGAAGCTTTCTTT. Protein: CASSVTGNTEAFF.

This sequence joins TRBV19 and TRBJ2-7; TRBD2 matches 7 bases. The germline V gene has CDR1 LNHDA and CDR2 SQIVND (reference sequence). Unmatched junction bases numbered 6, after V lost 1 base and J lost 3 bases. There are 15 residues in the CDR3. CDR3 amino acids: CASSIAASGYYEQYF. CDR3 DNA sequence: TGTGCCAGTAGTATAGCGGCTAGCGGATACTACGAGCAGTACTTC.

The chain combines TRBV24-1 with TRBJ2-2; D may be TRBD1 (6 bases). Germline-derived CDR1 and CDR2 are KGHDR and SFDVKD. V was clipped by 1 base and J by 5 bases, with 7 bases between them. The CDR3 covers 14 residues. The CDR3 loop reads CATSDFQGTGELFF. The CDR3 DNA reads as TGTGCCACCAGTGATTTTCAGGGGACCGGGGAGCTGTTTTTT.

The chain has TRBV5-1 and TRBJ1-3; TRBD1 matches 7 bases. This CDR3 contains 16 residues. With V trimmed by 0 bases and J by 0 bases, 3 bases remained unmatched. CDR1 SGHRS and CDR2 YFSETQ come from the germline V gene. CDR3 protein: CASSLGTGRSGNTIYF. The CDR3 DNA follows: TGCGCCAGCAGCTTGGGGACAGGCCGCTCTGGAAACACCATATATTTT.

The V gene is TRBV4-2, the J gene TRBJ2-7; 9 nucleotides agree with TRBD2. From germline, CDR1 is LGHNA and CDR2 YNFKEQ. The CDR3 spans 15 residues. V was pared by 0 bases and J by 3 bases, with 3 bases of the junction left unmatched. DNA of the CDR3: TGTGCCAGCAGCCAAGAGAATAGCGGGGGCTACGAGCAGTACTTC. As protein: CASSQENSGGYEQYF.

This clone came up once. The rearrangement links TRBV9 to TRBJ2-7, with D possibly TRBD2 on 6 matching bases. CDR1 is SGDLS, CDR2 YYNGEE, per germline. Trimming stripped 4 bases from V and 2 bases from J, with 19 bases between. The CDR3 runs to 16 residues. The chain's CDR3 is CASSPATGLQTYEQYF. CDR3 sequence (DNA): TGTGCCAGCAGCCCCGCTACGGGACTCCAAACCTACGAGCAGTACTTC.

J is TRBJ2-3 and V is TRBV9; a weak D match, TRBD1 (5 bases). The germline CDR1 and CDR2 sequences are SGDLS and YYNGEE. V was pared by 3 bases and J by 12 bases, with 11 bases between. The CDR3 has 11 amino acids. The CDR3 loop reads CASSGSGNQYF. The DNA of the CDR3 is TGTGCCAGCAGCGGATCAGGGAATCAGTATTTT.

V is TRBV5-6 and J is TRBJ2-7; D remains ambiguous. The V and J ends lost 5 bases and 6 bases respectively, with 21 bases between them. Germline-derived CDR1 and CDR2 are SGHDT and YYEEEE. This CDR3 comprises 15 residues. The DNA of the CDR3 is TGTGCCAGCAGTATCCGGCAAACGGGTTACTCCGAGCAGTACTTC. Protein: CASSIRQTGYSEQYF.

This clone was found once. The V and J genes are TRBV7-3 and TRBJ2-3; 7 bases map to TRBD2. With 4 bases clipped from V and 3 bases from J, the junction kept 10 bases outside the gene matches. The germline gives CDR1 SGHTA, CDR2 FQGTGA. CDR3 length: 16 residues. The CDR3 DNA is TGTGCCAGCAGCTCCCTCGGGGGGAGTGGGACAGATACGCAGTATTTT. Translating it yields CASSSLGGSGTDTQYF.

This clone was seen more than once but under ten times. The rearrangement uses TRBV14 and TRBJ1-6; D gene uncertain. This CDR3 has 14 residues. The germline CDR1 and CDR2 sequences are SGHDN and FVKESK. Trimming took 6 bases from V and 6 from J, leaving 12 bases between them. The CDR3: CASSQTVSNSPLHF. The CDR3 nucleotides read TGTGCCAGCAGTCAAACCGTTAGTAATTCACCCCTCCACTTT.

V and J are TRBV2 and TRBJ2-1; 7 bases are shared with TRBD2. Germline CDR1 reads SNHLY; CDR2 reads FYNNEI. The CDR3 sequence is 15 residues long. With 2 bases clipped from V and 0 bases from J, the junction kept 1 base outside the gene matches. The CDR3 loop reads CASSESGISYNEQFF. The CDR3 bases are TGTGCCAGCAGTGAAAGCGGGATCTCCTACAATGAGCAGTTCTTC.

This rearrangement joins TRBV19 to TRBJ1-1, with 10 nucleotides matching TRBD1. Germline-derived CDR1 and CDR2 are LNHDA and SQIVND (reference sequence). This CDR3 comprises 14 residues. V lost 6 bases and J lost 10; bases outside the gene matches: 11. For the CDR3, the DNA is TGTGCCAGTAGGACGGGACAGGGGATAAGTCGAGCTTTCTTT. It yields the protein CASRTGQGISRAFF.

J is TRBJ2-2 and V is TRBV7-3; TRBD1 aligns across 7 bases. V lost 5 bases, J lost 3 bases, and 9 bases stayed unmatched. The CDR3 is 16 amino acids. Germline assignment: CDR1 SGHTA and CDR2 FQGTGA. As DNA, the CDR3 is TGTGCCAGCAGCCCGAACCGGGACAGCTACACCGGGGAGCTGTTTTTT. Translated, it gives CASSPNRDSYTGELFF.

This clone was counted once. The chain uses TRBV2 and TRBJ2-7; perhaps TRBD2 as D (6 bases). Germline V gene sequence: CDR1 SNHLY, CDR2 FYNNEI. With 4 bases removed from V and 6 bases from J, the gap between germline ends came to 13 bases. The CDR3 loop spans 13 amino acids. The CDR3 loop reads CASSVGTGVEQYF. The CDR3 coding sequence is TGTGCCAGCAGTGTGGGCACGGGGGTCGAGCAGTACTTC.

This chain joins TRBV2 and TRBJ2-1; D not resolved. The CDR3 is 11 residues long. V was clipped by 8 bases and J by 5 bases, with 7 bases between them. CDR1 and CDR2 from the germline V gene are SNHLY and FYNNEI. The CDR3 DNA follows: TGTGCCAGCGGGCCCGACAATGAGCAGTTCTTC. The encoded protein is CASGPDNEQFF.

This rearrangement joins TRBV19 to TRBJ2-5; 8 bases align to TRBD2. The CDR3 has 15 amino acids. J was trimmed by 0 bases and V by 4 bases; bases with no gene match: 4. Germline V gene lookup returns CDR1 LNHDA and CDR2 SQIVND (reference sequence). CDR3 region: CASSTTGLDQETQYF. The CDR3 DNA follows: TGTGCCAGTAGTACCACGGGACTAGACCAAGAGACCCAGTACTTC.

This chain uses TRBV10-2 with TRBJ2-7; TRBD2 is a possible D gene (6 bases). This CDR3 spans 15 amino acids. Germline V lookup: CDR1 WSHSY, CDR2 SAAADI. V lost 3 bases and J lost 4, with 16 bases in between. CDR3 in DNA: TGCGCCAGCAGTGATATCGCGGGAAACCTTTACGAGCAGTACTTC. Its protein product is CASSDIAGNLYEQYF.

The genes are TRBV9 and TRBJ1-1, with D uncertain. Germline V gene data show CDR1 as SGDLS and CDR2 as YYNGEE. This CDR3 region has 13 residues. Trimming cost V 4 bases and J 1 base, with 8 bases left between them. The CDR3: CASSPLSNTEAFF. In nucleotides, the CDR3 is TGTGCCAGCAGCCCCCTCTCGAACACTGAAGCTTTCTTT.

The chain is built from TRBV11-2 and TRBJ2-3; no clear D gene. The CDR3 runs 12 residues. V was pared by 4 bases and J by 5 bases, with 7 bases between. Germline values: CDR1 SGHAT, CDR2 FQNNGV. CDR3 sequence (DNA): TGTGCCAGCAGCTCTCGGGTAGATACGCAGTATTTT. Translating it yields CASSSRVDTQYF.

This clone has just a few counts. J is TRBJ2-2 and V is TRBV5-1, with D possibly TRBD2 on 6 matching bases. The CDR3 sequence is 14 residues long. The germline V gene encodes CDR1 SGHRS and CDR2 YFSETQ. V was cut by 4 bases and J by 8 bases, with 15 bases left in between. The CDR3 nucleotides read TGCGCCAGCAGCCGGGACTCCCCTATGGGGGAGCTGTTTTTT. Protein: CASSRDSPMGELFF.

CDR3 bases: TGTGCCAGCAGCGCGACAGGGGAGGATTCACCCCTCCACTTT. Translation gives CASSATGEDSPLHF. The chain uses TRBV9 and TRBJ1-6, with 8 positions matching TRBD1. Germline assignment: CDR1 SGDLS and CDR2 YYNGEE. Germline trimming cut 3 bases from V and 8 bases from J; bases unmatched to any gene: 4. There are 14 residues in the CDR3. Drawing the rest from reference TRBV9 and TRBJ1-6, the complete variable domain is DSGVTQTPKHLITATGQRVTLRCSPRSGDLSVYWYQQSLDQGLQFLIQYYNGEERAKGNILERFSAQQFPDLHSELNLSSLELGDSALYFCASSATGEDSPLHFGNGTRLTVT.

This chain joins TRBV19 and TRBJ2-2; 12 nucleotides agree with TRBD2. The CDR3 is made up of 17 amino acids. From germline, CDR1 is LNHDA and CDR2 SQIVND (reference sequence). V trimming: 6 bases; J trimming: 0 bases; junction bases outside the gene matches: 5. CDR3 in amino acids: CASSQGLAGANTGELFF. The CDR3 coding sequence is TGTGCCAGTAGCCAGGGACTAGCGGGCGCGAACACCGGGGAGCTGTTTTTT.

The chain couples TRBV13 to TRBJ2-7; D is undetermined. The germline V and J ends were trimmed by 0 bases and 0 bases, with 6 bases remaining between them. The CDR3 is made up of 14 amino acids. The germline gives CDR1 PRHDT, CDR2 FYEKMQ (reference sequence). CDR3 sequence reads: CASSLGQSSYEQYF. In nucleotides, the CDR3 is TGTGCCAGCAGCTTAGGACAGAGCTCCTACGAGCAGTACTTC.

The CDR3 loop reads CASSIDSRRDRAYEQYF. DNA of the CDR3: TGTGCCAGTAGTATCGACTCCCGCCGGGACAGGGCCTACGAGCAGTACTTC. The chain employs TRBV19 and TRBJ2-7; 9 bases match TRBD1. V lost 3 bases, J lost 2 bases, and 11 bases stayed unmatched. Germline CDR1 is LNHDA and CDR2 is SQIVND (reference sequence). The CDR3 loop spans 17 amino acids.

V gene TRBV5-6 combines with J gene TRBJ2-7; possible D gene TRBD2, 6 bases. V was trimmed by 0 bases and J by 5 bases, leaving 12 bases between them. This CDR3 has 14 residues. The V gene's germline CDR1 is SGHDT and CDR2 YYEEEE. The chain's CDR3 is CASSLVAGRDEQYF. The CDR3 DNA is TGTGCCAGCAGCTTGGTGGCGGGAAGGGACGAGCAGTACTTC.